The TCR beta chain described here comes from a study of T cells in localized non-small cell lung cancer. TCRdb's table, derived via immunoSEQ multiplex PCR, lists solely in-frame clones and lacks some. The table has around 130,000 clones, more than 80% seen once; the top ten hold approximately 1.5%. The CDR3 covers 18 residues. The V end was cut by 0 bases, the J end by 4 bases, with 22 bases between. The germline CDR1 and CDR2 sequences are MGHRA and YSYEKL. The sequence derives from a female donor aged 60 or older with stage I lung adenocarcinoma. The material was peripheral blood, obtained before any cancer treatment. V is TRBV4-1 and J is TRBJ2-7; possibly TRBD2 for D (5 bases). The CDR3 reads CASSQDRLAGSTGYEQYF. CDR3 bases: TGCGCCAGCAGCCAAGATAGGTTGGCGGGTAGTACGGGATACGAGCAGTACTTC.